This T cell receptor beta chain emerged from a study of shared clonotypes between healthy human individuals. Study-wide background: Every donor yielded three CD4 naive, three CD4 memory, two CD8 naive and one CD8 memory plate. Study results and limitations: Compared with memory subsets, naive subsets generally had larger estimated richness.

Those who donated, Caucasian adults without exception, all lived in Nashville, Tennessee. Repertoires were generated with immunoSEQ multiplex PCR, while TCRdb's copy carries only in-frame clones and drops some. Among about 770,000 clones, 72% were seen once, and the ten largest hold under 2%. Germline V gives CDR1 MNHNY, CDR2 SVGAGI (reference sequence). Trimming stripped 4 bases from V and 7 bases from J, with 10 bases between. The CDR3 consists of 12 residues. This clone was detected a few times. Antigen unknown. This receptor was taken from a woman between 25 and 40 years old in good health. Sequencing was carried out using memory CD4+ T cells sorted from blood. Subset described: CD45RA-negative fraction. The chain links TRBV6-6 to TRBJ1-2, with unresolved D. CDR3 protein: CASSFQGVGYTF. Here the CDR3 DNA reads TGTGCCAGCAGTTTCCAAGGAGTTGGCTACACCTTC.